A single sample is the source of the 13 T cell receptor beta chains below, sequenced in a study of blood T cell repertoires in COVID-19. The protocol was immunoSEQ multiplex PCR, while the TCRdb copy is restricted to in-frame clones and leaves out a portion. The sample contains some 170,000 clones, roughly 76% of which appear only once. Source material: peripheral blood. The receptors here all came from a woman between 35 and 50 years old with COVID-19, enrolled during active disease.

The chain couples TRBV18 to TRBJ1-1, with 11 bases matching TRBD1. CDR1 is KGHSH, CDR2 LQKENI, per germline. The CDR3 sequence is 16 residues long. With 0 bases clipped from V and 7 bases from J, the junction kept 7 bases outside the gene matches. CDR3 protein: CASSPPIGQGAGEAFF. In DNA form, the CDR3 reads TGTGCCAGCTCACCACCGATTGGACAGGGGGCTGGTGAAGCTTTCTTT.

The V and J genes are TRBV9 and TRBJ1-6; the match to TRBD1 covers 8 bases. The CDR3 spans 15 residues. J was trimmed by 6 bases and V by 3 bases; bases with no gene match: 5. CDR1 and CDR2 from the germline V gene are SGDLS and YYNGEE. This chain's CDR3 is CASSGTTGGNSPLHF. For the CDR3, the DNA is TGTGCCAGCAGCGGGACTACAGGGGGTAATTCACCCCTCCACTTT.

V and J are TRBV5-1 and TRBJ1-1; perhaps TRBD1 as D (5 bases). CDR3 length: 14 amino acids. CDR1 is SGHRS and CDR2 is YFSETQ in the germline V gene. Trimming took 4 bases from V and 0 from J, leaving 10 bases between them. DNA for the CDR3: TGCGCCAGCAGCCAAGGACACCTGAACACTGAAGCTTTCTTT. Protein product: CASSQGHLNTEAFF.

The chain recombines TRBV6-5 with TRBJ1-3, with D unresolved. Trimming shortened V by 7 bases and J by 0 bases, and 10 bases separated the two germline ends. Germline CDR1 is MNHEY and CDR2 is SVGAGI. There are 14 residues in the CDR3. CDR3 sequence: CASIPTLSGNTIYF. The CDR3 coding sequence is TGTGCCAGCATTCCTACCCTCTCTGGAAACACCATATATTTT.

In this sample, this clone turned up a few times. V usage is TRBV10-3 and J usage is TRBJ1-5; 7 bases are a match to TRBD1. The junction had 16 bases not matched to a gene; V was cut back by 10 bases and J by 7 bases. This CDR3 region has 15 residues. Germline V gene data show CDR1 as ENHRY and CDR2 as SYGVKD. The CDR3 region is CASSFDRGRGQPQHF. The DNA of the CDR3 is TGTGCCAGCTCCTTCGATAGGGGGCGAGGGCAGCCCCAGCATTTT.

CDR3 DNA: TGTGCCAGCAGCTTAGGCTCAGGGGACTACGAGCAGTACTTC. Protein product: CASSLGSGDYEQYF. The genes are TRBV7-8 and TRBJ2-7, with D possibly matching TRBD1 (6 bases). V was cut by 1 base and J by 3 bases, with 10 bases left in between. Germline lookup yields CDR1 SGHVS and CDR2 FQNEAQ. CDR3 length equals 14 residues.

The V gene is TRBV10-3, the J gene TRBJ2-5; TRBD1 is a possible D gene (5 bases). In germline, CDR1 is ENHRY, CDR2 SYGVKD. The V and J ends lost 11 bases and 7 bases respectively, with 8 bases between them. The CDR3 covers 9 residues. The CDR3 coding sequence is TGTGCCCAGGGCGGGACCCAGTACTTC. Protein sequence: CAQGGTQYF.

The count of this clone is one. V usage is TRBV7-2 and J usage is TRBJ2-3; D is undetermined. Germline CDR1 and CDR2: SGHTA and FQGNSA. This CDR3 is 16 amino acids long. Trimming took off 5 bases at V and 1 base at J, with 16 bases between the two ends. Here the CDR3 reads CASSPGRLVGTDTQYF. The CDR3 bases are TGTGCCAGCAGCCCTGGTCGCTTAGTGGGCACAGATACGCAGTATTTT.

Comments on this clone: This sample includes further DNA sequences coding for the same CDR3. The V and J genes are TRBV4-1 and TRBJ2-1; 12 bases are shared with TRBD2. V gave up 3 bases and J gave up 3 bases; unmatched junction bases: 0. Germline V lookup: CDR1 MGHRA, CDR2 YSYEKL. The CDR3 is 15 residues long. The CDR3 reads CASSQTSGSYNEQFF. DNA of the CDR3: TGCGCCAGCAGCCAGACTAGCGGGAGCTACAATGAGCAGTTCTTC.

The chain is built from TRBV7-9 and TRBJ1-1; tentatively, D is TRBD1 (6 bases). Trimming removed 5 bases from V and 6 bases from J, with 10 bases in between. This CDR3 comprises 12 residues. Germline-derived CDR1 and CDR2 are SEHNR and FQNEAQ (reference sequence). CDR3: CASSIGTSEAFF. As DNA, the CDR3 is TGTGCCAGCAGCATCGGGACATCTGAAGCTTTCTTT.

This chain connects TRBV28 to TRBJ1-5; D gene unclear. The germline V and J ends were trimmed by 6 bases and 7 bases, with 10 bases remaining between them. The CDR3 loop spans 12 amino acids. Germline V gene lookup returns CDR1 MDHEN and CDR2 SYDVKM. The CDR3: CASRSTGQPQHF. Written as DNA, the CDR3 is TGTGCCAGCAGATCGACGGGGCAGCCCCAGCATTTT.

V usage is TRBV29-1 and J usage is TRBJ1-1; D is undetermined. Germline V gene sequence: CDR1 SQVTM, CDR2 ANQGSEA. V lost 6 bases and J 4 bases, leaving 15 bases between the germline ends. The CDR3 extends over 13 amino acids. CDR3 nucleotides: TGCAGCGTAGCGGACGGCGTGATCACTGAAGCTTTCTTT. It specifies CSVADGVITEAFF.

This rearrangement joins TRBV28 to TRBJ1-5; 8 positions agree with TRBD1. J was trimmed by 3 bases and V by 8 bases; bases with no gene match: 3. CDR1 and CDR2 (germline): MDHEN, SYDVKM. This CDR3 comprises 13 residues. Here the CDR3 reads CASWDRHNQPQHF. CDR3 coding DNA: TGTGCCAGCTGGGACAGGCACAATCAGCCCCAGCATTTT.